This T cell receptor beta chain was profiled in a study of T cells in Graves' hyperthyroidism and ophthalmopathy. This clonotype was found many times. The investigators amplified TCR beta CDR3 regions from RNA transcripts. A first-round RT-PCR of the TCR CDR3 used the HTBI primer set. TCRdb called the multiplex PCR reads again in MiXCR, with one record for every CDR3 protein. The table records under 400,000 distinct CDR3 sequences, around 14% of them present only once. Graves' hyperthyroidism qualified as stable when ophthalmopathy did not progress within 18 months. Uncontrolled infection, other autoimmune disease, pregnancy or lactation disqualified patients from enrolment. Clinical symptoms, serum thyroxine, TRAb, thyroid ultrasound and orbital computed tomography informed diagnoses. The TCR sequence derives from a woman younger than 35 with Graves' hyperthyroidism. Sequencing input: blood.

The CDR3 bases are TGTGCCAGCAGTTACGGGACTAGTCCCTCAGATACGCAGTATTTT. Translated: CASSYGTSPSDTQYF. The chain is built from TRBV6-2 or TRBV6-3 and TRBJ2-3, with TRBD2 identical over 8 bases. V lost 2 bases, J lost 4 bases, and 5 bases stayed unmatched. This CDR3 is built from 15 residues. From germline, CDR1 is MNHEY and CDR2 SVGEGT.